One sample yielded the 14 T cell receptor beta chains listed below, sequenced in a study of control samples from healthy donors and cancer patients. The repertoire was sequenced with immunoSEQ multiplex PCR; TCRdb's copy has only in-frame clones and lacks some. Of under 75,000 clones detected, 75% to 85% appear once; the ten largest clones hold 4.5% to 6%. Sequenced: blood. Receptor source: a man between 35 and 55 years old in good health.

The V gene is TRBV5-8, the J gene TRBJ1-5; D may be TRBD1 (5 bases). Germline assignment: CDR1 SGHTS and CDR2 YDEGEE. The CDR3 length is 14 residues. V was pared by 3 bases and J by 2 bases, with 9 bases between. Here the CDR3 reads CASSSRVRNQPQHF. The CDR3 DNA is TGTGCCAGCAGCTCCAGGGTACGCAATCAGCCCCAGCATTTT.

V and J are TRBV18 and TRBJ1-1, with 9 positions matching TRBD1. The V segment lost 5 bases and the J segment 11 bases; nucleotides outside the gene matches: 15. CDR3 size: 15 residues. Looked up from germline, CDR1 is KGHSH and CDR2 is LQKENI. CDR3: CASSIRQGDSERAFF. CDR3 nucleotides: TGTGCCAGCTCAATCCGACAGGGGGATTCGGAGAGGGCTTTCTTT.

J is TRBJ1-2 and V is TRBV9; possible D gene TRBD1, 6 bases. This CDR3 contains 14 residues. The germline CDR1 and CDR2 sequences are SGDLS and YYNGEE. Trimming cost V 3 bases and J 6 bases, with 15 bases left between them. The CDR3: CASSDRTGADGYTF. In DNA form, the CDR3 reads TGTGCCAGCAGCGATAGGACGGGGGCTGATGGCTACACCTTC.

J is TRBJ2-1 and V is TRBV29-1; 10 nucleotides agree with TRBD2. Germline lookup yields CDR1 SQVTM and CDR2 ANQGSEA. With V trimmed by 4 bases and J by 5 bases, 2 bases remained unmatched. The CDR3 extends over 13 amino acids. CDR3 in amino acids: CSVALAGDNEQFF. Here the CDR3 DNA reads TGCAGCGTTGCGCTAGCGGGAGACAATGAGCAGTTCTTC.

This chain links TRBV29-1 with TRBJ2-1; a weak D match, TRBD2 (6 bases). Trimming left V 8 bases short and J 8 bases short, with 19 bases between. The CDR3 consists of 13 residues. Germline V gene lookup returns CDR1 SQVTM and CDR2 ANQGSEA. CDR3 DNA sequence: TGCAGCATTAGAGGGTGGAGGGGCTATGAGCAGTTCTTC. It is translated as CSIRGWRGYEQFF.

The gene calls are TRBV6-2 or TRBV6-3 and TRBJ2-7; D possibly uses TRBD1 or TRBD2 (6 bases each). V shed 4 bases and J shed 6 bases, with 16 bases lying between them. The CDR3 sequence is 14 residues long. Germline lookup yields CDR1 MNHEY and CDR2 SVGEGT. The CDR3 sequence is CASSLSRGLLEQYF. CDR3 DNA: TGTGCCAGCAGTTTGAGCAGGGGACTCCTCGAGCAGTACTTC.

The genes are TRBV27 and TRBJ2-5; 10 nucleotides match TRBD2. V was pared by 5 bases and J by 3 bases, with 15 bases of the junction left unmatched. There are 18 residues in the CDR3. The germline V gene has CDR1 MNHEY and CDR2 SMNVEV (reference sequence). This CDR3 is CASSPTASGGLIKETQYF. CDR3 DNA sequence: TGTGCCAGCAGTCCCACGGCTAGCGGGGGCCTAATCAAAGAGACCCAGTACTTC.

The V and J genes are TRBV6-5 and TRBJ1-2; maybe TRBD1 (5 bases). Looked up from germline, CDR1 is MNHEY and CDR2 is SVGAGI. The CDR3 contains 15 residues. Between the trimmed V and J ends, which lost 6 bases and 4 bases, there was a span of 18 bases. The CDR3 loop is CASSRDSAGTYGYTF. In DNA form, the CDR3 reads TGTGCCAGCAGCCGAGACAGTGCTGGCACCTATGGCTACACCTTC.

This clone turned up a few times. CDR3 in amino acids: CASRTAGAMRGYGYTF. The CDR3 bases are TGTGCCAGCCGCACCGCCGGAGCCATGCGGGGCTATGGCTACACCTTC. The genes are TRBV5-4 and TRBJ1-2, with D uncertain. CDR3 length equals 16 residues. Germline V lookup: CDR1 SGHNT, CDR2 YYREEE (reference sequence). Trimming left V 7 bases short and J 4 bases short, with 23 bases between.

In DNA form, the CDR3 reads TGTGCCAGCAGCTTTGGGACAGGGAACCACAATGAGCAGTTCTTC. Protein product: CASSFGTGNHNEQFF. The rearrangement links TRBV7-6 to TRBJ2-1; 9 bases align to TRBD1. The J segment lost 5 bases and the V segment lost 3 bases, leaving 5 bases of the junction unmatched. The CDR3 loop spans 15 amino acids. CDR1 SGHVS and CDR2 FNYEAQ come from the germline V gene.

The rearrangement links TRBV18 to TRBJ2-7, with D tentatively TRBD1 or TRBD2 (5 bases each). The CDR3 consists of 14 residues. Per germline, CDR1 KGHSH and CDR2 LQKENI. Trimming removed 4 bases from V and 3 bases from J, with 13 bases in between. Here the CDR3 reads CASSLSGTDYEQYF. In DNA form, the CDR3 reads TGTGCCAGCTCACTGTCCGGGACGGACTACGAGCAGTACTTC.

CDR3 sequence reads: CASSPRELAGADTQYF. Written as DNA, the CDR3 is TGTGCCAGCAGCCCCAGGGAACTAGCGGGCGCAGATACGCAGTATTTT. The chain combines TRBV7-7 with TRBJ2-3, with 9 bases that match TRBD2. The CDR3 length is 16 residues. Trimming took 5 bases from V and 4 from J; bases not matched to a gene: 10. Germline V gene lookup returns CDR1 SSHAT and CDR2 FNYEAQ (reference sequence).

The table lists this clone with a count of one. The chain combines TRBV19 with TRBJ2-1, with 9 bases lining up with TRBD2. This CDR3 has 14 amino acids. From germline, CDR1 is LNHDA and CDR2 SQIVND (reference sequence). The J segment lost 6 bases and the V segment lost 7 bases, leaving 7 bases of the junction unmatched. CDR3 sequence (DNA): TGTGCCAGTAAGGGAGCGGGAGGTTTCAATGAGCAGTTCTTC. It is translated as CASKGAGGFNEQFF.

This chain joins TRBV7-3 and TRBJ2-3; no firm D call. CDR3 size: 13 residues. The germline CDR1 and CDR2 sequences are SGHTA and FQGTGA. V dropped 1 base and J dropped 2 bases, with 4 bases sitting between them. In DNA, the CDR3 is TGTGCCAGCAGCTTAATCGACACAGATACGCAGTATTTT. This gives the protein CASSLIDTDTQYF.